This T cell receptor beta chain is from a study of Graves' ophthalmopathy and Graves' hyperthyroidism. Regarding the study as a whole: Among expanded thyroid clonotypes above 0.001 frequency, most also occurred in blood. Ophthalmopathy was separated from stable hyperthyroidism by a 13-signature model with 85% to 90% sensitivity and over 75% specificity.

This CDR3 has 16 amino acids. J was trimmed by 0 bases and V by 7 bases; bases with no gene match: 7. From germline, CDR1 is MNHEY and CDR2 SVGEGT. As diagnostic evidence, clinical symptoms, serum thyroxine, TRAb, thyroid ultrasound and orbital computed tomography were relied upon. For repertoire sequencing, the TCR beta CDR3 regions were amplified from RNA transcripts. Following a first-round RT-PCR that used HTBI primers, a second-round multiplex PCR was carried out. Each CDR3 protein is one row after TCRdb ran MiXCR on the multiplex PCR reads. The repertoire holds hundreds of thousands of distinct CDR3 sequences, 20% to 25% seen once, with approximately 6.9% in the top ten. The table lists this clonotype with many counts. Antigen: not known.

The TCR comes from a woman between 18 and 29 years old with stable Graves' hyperthyroidism. Some clones in this sample may be carry-over from other donors' samples. The chain combines TRBV6-2 or TRBV6-3 with TRBJ2-4; the match to TRBD2 covers 9 bases. The material sequenced was peripheral blood. CDR3 region: CASMEAGGLAKNIQYF. The CDR3, as DNA: TGTGCCAGCATGGAGGCGGGGGGGTTAGCCAAAAACATTCAGTACTTC.